This T cell receptor (beta chain) was identified in a study of monozygotic twins with inflammatory bowel disease. CDR3 size: 15 residues. CDR1 is DFQATT, CDR2 SNEGSKA, per germline (reference sequence). TCRdb reprocessed the 5' RACE reads and reports one entry per CDR3 protein, with no DNA. Recorded for this sample: 300,000 to 350,000 distinct CDR3 sequences. The source material was blood. V usage is TRBV20-1 and J usage is TRBJ2-5; as DNA is missing, the TRBD1 call by TCRdb cannot be tested. The sequence was collected from a human donor with ulcerative colitis or Crohn's disease, or a healthy co-twin of an affected twin (not recorded which). CDR3 in amino acids: CSARSGTATEETQYF.